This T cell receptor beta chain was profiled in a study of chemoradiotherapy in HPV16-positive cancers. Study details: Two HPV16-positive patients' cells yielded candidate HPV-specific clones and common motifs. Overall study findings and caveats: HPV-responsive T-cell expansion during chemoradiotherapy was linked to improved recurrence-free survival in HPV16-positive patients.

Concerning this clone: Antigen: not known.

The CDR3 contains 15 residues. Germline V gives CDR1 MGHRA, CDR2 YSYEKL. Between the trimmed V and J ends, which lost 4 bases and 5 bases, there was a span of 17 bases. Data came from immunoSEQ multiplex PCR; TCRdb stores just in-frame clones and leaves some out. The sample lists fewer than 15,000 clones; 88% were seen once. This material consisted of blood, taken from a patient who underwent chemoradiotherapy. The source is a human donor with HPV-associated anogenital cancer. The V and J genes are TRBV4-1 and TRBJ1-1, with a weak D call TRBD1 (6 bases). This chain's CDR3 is CASSRHREDWTEAFF. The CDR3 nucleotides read TGCGCCAGCAGCCGCCACAGGGAGGATTGGACTGAAGCTTTCTTT.